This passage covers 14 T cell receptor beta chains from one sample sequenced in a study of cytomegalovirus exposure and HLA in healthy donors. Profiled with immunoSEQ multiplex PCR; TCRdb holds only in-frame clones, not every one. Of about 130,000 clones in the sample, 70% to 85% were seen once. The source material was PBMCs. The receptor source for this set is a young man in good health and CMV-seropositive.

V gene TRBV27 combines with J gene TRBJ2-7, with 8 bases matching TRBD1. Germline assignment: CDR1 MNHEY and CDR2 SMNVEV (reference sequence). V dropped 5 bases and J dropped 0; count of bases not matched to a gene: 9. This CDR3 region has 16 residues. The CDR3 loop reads CASSLMPRGPSYEQYF. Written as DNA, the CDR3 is TGTGCCAGCAGTCTCATGCCCAGGGGGCCCTCCTACGAGCAGTACTTC.

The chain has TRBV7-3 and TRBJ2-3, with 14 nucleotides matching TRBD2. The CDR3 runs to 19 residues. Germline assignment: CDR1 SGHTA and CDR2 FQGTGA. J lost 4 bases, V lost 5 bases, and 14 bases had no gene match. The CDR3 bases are TGTGCCAGCAGCGCCATCGGCGGGACTAGCGGGAGTACAGCAGATACGCAGTATTTT. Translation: CASSAIGGTSGSTADTQYF.

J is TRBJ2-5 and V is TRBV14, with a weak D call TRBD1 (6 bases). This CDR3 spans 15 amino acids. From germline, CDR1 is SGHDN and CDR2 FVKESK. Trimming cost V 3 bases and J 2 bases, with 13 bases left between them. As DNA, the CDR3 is TGTGCCAGCAGCCAGGCTTTCGGACAGCAAGAGACCCAGTACTTC. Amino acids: CASSQAFGQQETQYF. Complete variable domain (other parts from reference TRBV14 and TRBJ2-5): EAGVTQFPSHSVIEKGQTVTLRCDPISGHDNLYWYRRVMGKEIKFLLHFVKESKQDESGMPNNRFLAERTGGTYSTLKVQPAELEDSGVYFCASSQAFGQQETQYFGPGTRLLVL.

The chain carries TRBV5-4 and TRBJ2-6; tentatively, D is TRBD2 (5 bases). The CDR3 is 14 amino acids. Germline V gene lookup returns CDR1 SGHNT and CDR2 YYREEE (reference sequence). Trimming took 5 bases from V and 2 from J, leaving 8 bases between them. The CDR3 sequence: CASRPGTGANVLTF. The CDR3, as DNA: TGTGCCAGCAGGCCCGGGACTGGGGCCAACGTCCTGACTTTC.

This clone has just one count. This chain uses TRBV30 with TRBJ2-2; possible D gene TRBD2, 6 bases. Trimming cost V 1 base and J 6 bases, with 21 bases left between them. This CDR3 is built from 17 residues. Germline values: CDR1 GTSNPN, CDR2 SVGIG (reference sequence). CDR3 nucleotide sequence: TGTGCCTGGAGTGCTCCCAGGGAGGCCCTTGGTGCCGGGGAGCTGTTTTTT. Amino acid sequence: CAWSAPREALGAGELFF.

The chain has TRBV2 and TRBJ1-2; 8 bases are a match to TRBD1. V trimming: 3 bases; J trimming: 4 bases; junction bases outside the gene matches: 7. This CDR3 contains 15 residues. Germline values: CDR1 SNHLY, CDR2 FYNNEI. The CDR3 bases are TGTGCCAGCAGTGAGTGGCCAGGGGGCGCCTATGGCTACACCTTC. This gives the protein CASSEWPGGAYGYTF.

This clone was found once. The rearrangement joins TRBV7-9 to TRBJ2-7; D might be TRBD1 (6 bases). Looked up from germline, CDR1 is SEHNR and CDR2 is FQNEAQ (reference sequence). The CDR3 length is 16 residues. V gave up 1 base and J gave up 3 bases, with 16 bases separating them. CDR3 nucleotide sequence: TGTGCCAGCAGCTTAGATAAAACAGGGAAGAACTACGAGCAGTACTTC. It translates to CASSLDKTGKNYEQYF.

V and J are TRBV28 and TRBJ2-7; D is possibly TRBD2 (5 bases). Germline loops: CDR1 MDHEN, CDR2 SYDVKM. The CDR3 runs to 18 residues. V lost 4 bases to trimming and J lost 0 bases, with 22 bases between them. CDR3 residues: CASSSQTVPLAFSYEQYF. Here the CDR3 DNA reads TGTGCCAGCAGTTCCCAGACCGTTCCGCTAGCTTTCTCCTACGAGCAGTACTTC.

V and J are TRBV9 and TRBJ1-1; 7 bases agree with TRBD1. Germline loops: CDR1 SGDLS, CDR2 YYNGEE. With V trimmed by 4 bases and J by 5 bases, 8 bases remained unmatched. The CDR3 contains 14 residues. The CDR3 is CASSPRQGRTEAFF. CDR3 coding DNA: TGTGCCAGCAGCCCGAGACAGGGTCGGACTGAAGCTTTCTTT.

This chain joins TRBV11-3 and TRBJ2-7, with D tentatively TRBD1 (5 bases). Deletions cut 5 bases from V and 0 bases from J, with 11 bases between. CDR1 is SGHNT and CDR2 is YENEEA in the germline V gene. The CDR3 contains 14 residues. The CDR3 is CASSPSTASYEQYF. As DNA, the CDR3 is TGTGCCAGCAGCCCCTCGACAGCCTCCTACGAGCAGTACTTC.

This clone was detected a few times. CDR3 in amino acids: CASSLPQGTGYGYTF. CDR3 bases: TGTGCCAGCAGCTTGCCCCAGGGAACTGGCTATGGCTACACCTTC. This chain joins TRBV5-4 and TRBJ1-2; D is possibly TRBD1 (5 bases). V was pared by 1 base and J by 4 bases, with 14 bases between. The V gene's germline CDR1 is SGHNT and CDR2 YYREEE (reference sequence). The CDR3 is 15 residues long.

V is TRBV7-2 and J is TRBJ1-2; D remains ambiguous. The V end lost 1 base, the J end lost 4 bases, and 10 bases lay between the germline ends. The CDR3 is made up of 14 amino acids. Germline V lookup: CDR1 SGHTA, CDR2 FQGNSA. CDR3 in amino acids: CASSLDSQPYGYTF. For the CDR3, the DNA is TGTGCCAGCAGCTTAGACAGTCAGCCCTATGGCTACACCTTC. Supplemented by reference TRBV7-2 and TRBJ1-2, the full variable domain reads GAGVSQSPSNKVTEKGKDVELRCDPISGHTALYWYRQSLGQGLEFLIYFQGNSAPDKSGLPSDRFSAERTGGSVSTLTIQRTQQEDSAVYLCASSLDSQPYGYTFGSGTRLTVV.

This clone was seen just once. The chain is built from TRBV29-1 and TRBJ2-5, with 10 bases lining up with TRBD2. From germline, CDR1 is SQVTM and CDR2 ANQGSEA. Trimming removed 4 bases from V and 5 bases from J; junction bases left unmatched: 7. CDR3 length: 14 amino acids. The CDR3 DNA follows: TGCAGCGTTGGGAGCGGGGGGGCCGGCGAGACCCAGTACTTC. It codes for CSVGSGGAGETQYF.

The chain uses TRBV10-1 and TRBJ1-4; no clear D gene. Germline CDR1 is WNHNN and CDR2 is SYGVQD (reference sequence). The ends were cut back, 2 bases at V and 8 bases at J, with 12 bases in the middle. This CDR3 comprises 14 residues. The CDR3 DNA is TGCGCCAGCAGTGAGGGCGGTGTTGGCGAAAAACTGTTTTTT. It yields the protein CASSEGGVGEKLFF.